This TCR beta chain was obtained from a study of response to subunit inactivated influenza vaccine. The CDR3 contains 18 residues. In germline, CDR1 is LGHNA, CDR2 YNFKEQ. With 4 bases clipped from V and 0 bases from J, the junction kept 13 bases outside the gene matches. TCRdb re-called the RT-PCR reads with MiXCR, one entry per CDR3 protein. The sample gives around 180,000 distinct CDR3 sequences, nearly 9.5% of which show up once; about a tenth is in the top ten. The rearrangement links TRBV4-2 to TRBJ2-3; 7 positions agree with TRBD2. This sequence was found in a man aged 50 to 59 who received an inactivated influenza vaccine. The specimen was non-naive T cells sorted from PBMCs, collected on the day of vaccination. The CDR3 here is CASSRGVSGRSSTDTQYF. CDR3 in DNA: TGTGCCAGCAGCCGGGGGGTTAGCGGGCGTTCTAGCACAGATACGCAGTATTTT.